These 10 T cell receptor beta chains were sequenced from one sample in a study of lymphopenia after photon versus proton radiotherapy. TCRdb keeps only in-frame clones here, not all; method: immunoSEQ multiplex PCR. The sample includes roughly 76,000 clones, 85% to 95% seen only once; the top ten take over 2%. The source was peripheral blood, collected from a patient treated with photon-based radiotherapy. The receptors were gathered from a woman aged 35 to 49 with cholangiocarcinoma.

CDR3: CASSLDRETQYF. The CDR3, as DNA: TGTGCCAGCAGCTTGGATCGGGAGACCCAGTACTTC. The chain uses TRBV7-2 and TRBJ2-5; D unclear. In germline, CDR1 is SGHTA, CDR2 FQGNSA. The V gene lost 3 bases and the J gene lost 5 bases, with 7 bases spanning the gap. The length of the CDR3 is 12 residues. Filled out from reference TRBV7-2 and TRBJ2-5, the complete variable domain reads GAGVSQSPSNKVTEKGKDVELRCDPISGHTALYWYRQSLGQGLEFLIYFQGNSAPDKSGLPSDRFSAERTGGSVSTLTIQRTQQEDSAVYLCASSLDRETQYFGPGTRLLVL.

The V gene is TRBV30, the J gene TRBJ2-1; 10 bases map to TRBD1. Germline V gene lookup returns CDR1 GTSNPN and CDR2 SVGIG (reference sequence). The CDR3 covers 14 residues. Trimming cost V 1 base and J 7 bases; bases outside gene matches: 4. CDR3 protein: CAWSGQGAPNEQFF. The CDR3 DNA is TGTGCCTGGAGTGGACAGGGGGCGCCGAATGAGCAGTTCTTC.

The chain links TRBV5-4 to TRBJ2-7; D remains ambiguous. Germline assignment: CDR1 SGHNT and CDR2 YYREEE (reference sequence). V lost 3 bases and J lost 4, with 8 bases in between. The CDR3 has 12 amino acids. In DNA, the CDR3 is TGTGCCAGCAGCTCCCCCGGATACGAGCAGTACTTC. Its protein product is CASSSPGYEQYF.

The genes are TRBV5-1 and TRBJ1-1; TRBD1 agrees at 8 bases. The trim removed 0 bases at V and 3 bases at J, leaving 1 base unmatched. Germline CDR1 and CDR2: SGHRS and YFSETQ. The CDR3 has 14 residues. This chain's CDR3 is CASSLATGDTEAFF. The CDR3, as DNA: TGCGCCAGCAGCTTGGCGACAGGGGACACTGAAGCTTTCTTT.

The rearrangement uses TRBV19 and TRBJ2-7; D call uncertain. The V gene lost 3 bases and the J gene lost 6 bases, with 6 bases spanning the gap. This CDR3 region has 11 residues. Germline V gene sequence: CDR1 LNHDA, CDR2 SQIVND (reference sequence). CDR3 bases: TGTGCCAGTAGTATTCTGGGCGAGCAGTACTTC. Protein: CASSILGEQYF.

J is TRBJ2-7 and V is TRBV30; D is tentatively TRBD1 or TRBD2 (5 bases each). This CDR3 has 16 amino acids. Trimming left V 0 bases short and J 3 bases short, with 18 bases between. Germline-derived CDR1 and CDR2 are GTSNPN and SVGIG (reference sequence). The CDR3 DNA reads TGTGCCTGGAGTGTACCGGGGCCCCAGTTGGTCTACGAGCAGTACTTC. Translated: CAWSVPGPQLVYEQYF.

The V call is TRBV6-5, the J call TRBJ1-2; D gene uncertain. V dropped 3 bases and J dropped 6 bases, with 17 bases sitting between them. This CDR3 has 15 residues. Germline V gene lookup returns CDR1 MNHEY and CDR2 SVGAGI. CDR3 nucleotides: TGTGCCAGCAGTTATAATGGCAGAATTCTGGATGGCTACACCTTC. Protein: CASSYNGRILDGYTF.

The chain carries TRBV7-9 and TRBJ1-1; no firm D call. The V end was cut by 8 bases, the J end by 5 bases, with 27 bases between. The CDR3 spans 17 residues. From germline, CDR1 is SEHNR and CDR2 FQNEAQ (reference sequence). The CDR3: CASLRVTPTIEKTEAFF. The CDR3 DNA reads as TGTGCCAGCCTCCGGGTTACCCCTACAATCGAGAAGACTGAAGCTTTCTTT.

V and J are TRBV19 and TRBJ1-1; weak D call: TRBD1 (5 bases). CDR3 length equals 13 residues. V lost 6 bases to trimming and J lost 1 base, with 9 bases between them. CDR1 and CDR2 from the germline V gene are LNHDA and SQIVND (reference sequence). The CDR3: CASSHQGNTEAFF. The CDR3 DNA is TGTGCCAGTAGCCACCAGGGGAACACTGAAGCTTTCTTT.

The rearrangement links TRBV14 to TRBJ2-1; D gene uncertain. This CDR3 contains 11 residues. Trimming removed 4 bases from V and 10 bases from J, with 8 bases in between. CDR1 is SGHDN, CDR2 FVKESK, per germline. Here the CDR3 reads CASSRGWEQFF. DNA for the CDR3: TGTGCCAGCAGCCGTGGGTGGGAGCAGTTCTTC.